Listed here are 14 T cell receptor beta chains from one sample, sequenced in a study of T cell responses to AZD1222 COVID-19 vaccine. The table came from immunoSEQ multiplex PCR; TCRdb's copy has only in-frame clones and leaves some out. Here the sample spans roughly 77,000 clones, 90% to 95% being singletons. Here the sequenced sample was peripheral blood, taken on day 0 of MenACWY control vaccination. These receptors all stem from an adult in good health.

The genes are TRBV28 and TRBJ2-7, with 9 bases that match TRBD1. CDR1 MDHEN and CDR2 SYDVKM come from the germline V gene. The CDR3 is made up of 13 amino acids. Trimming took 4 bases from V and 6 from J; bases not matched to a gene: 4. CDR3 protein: CASSSNRGREQYF. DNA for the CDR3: TGTGCCAGCAGTTCCAACAGGGGGCGCGAGCAGTACTTC.

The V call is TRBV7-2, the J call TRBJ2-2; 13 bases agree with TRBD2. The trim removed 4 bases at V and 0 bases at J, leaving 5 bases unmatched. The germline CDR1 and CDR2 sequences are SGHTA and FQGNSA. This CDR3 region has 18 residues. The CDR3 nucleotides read TGTGCCAGCAGCTGGAGACTAGCGGGGGGTTCGAACACCGGGGAGCTGTTTTTT. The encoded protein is CASSWRLAGGSNTGELFF.

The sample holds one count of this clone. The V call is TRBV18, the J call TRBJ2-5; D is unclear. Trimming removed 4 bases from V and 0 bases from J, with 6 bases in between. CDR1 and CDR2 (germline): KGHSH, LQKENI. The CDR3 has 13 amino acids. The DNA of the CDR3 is TGTGCCAGCTCACTCTCTAACCAAGAGACCCAGTACTTC. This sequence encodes CASSLSNQETQYF.

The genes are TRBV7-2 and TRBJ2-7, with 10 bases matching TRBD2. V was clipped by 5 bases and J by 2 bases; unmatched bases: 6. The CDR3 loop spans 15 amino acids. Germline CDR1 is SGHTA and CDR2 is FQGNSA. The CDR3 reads CASSPEAGGPYEQYF. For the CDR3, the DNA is TGTGCCAGCAGCCCAGAAGCGGGGGGGCCCTACGAGCAGTACTTC.

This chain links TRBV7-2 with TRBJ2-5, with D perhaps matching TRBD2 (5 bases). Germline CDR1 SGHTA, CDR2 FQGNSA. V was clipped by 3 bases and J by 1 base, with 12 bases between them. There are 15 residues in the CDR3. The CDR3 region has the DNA TGTGCCAGCAGCTTCCATCTAGCCTTCCAAGAGACCCAGTACTTC. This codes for CASSFHLAFQETQYF.

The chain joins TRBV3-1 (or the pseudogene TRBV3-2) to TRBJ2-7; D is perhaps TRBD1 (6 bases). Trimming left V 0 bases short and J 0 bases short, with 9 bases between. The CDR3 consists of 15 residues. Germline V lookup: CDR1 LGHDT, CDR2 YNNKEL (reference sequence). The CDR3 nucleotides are TGTGCCAGCAGCCAAGATCGGACAGTCTCCTACGAGCAGTACTTC. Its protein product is CASSQDRTVSYEQYF.

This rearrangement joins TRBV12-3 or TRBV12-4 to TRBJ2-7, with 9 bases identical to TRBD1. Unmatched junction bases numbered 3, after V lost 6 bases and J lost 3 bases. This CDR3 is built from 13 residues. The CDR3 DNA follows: TGTGCCAGCAGCCGGGACAGGGTCTACGAGCAGTACTTC. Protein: CASSRDRVYEQYF.

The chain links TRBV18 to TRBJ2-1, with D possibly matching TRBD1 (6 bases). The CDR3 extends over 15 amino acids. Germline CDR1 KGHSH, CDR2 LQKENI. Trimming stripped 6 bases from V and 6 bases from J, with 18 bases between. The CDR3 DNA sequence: TGTGCCAGCTCGGAGGACAGACAGTCCCGCAATGAGCAGTTCTTC. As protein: CASSEDRQSRNEQFF. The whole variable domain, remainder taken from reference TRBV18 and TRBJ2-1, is NAGVMQNPRHLVRRRGQEARLRCSPMKGHSHVYWYRQLPEEGLKFMVYLQKENIIDESGMPKERFSAEFPKEGPSILRIQQVVRGDSAAYFCASSEDRQSRNEQFFGPGTRLTVL.

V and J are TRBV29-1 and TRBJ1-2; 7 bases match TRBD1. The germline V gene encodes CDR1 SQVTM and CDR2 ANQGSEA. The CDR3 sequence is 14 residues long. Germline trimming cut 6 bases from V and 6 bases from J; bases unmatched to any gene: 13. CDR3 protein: CSVILGGDLDGYTF. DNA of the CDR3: TGCAGCGTCATCTTAGGGGGCGACCTCGATGGCTACACCTTC. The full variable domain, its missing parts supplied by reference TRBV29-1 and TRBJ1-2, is SAVISQKPSRDICQRGTSLTIQCQVDSQVTMMFWYRQQPGQSLTLIATANQGSEATYESGFVIDKFPISRPNLTFSTLTVSNMSPEDSSIYLCSVILGGDLDGYTFGSGTRLTVV.

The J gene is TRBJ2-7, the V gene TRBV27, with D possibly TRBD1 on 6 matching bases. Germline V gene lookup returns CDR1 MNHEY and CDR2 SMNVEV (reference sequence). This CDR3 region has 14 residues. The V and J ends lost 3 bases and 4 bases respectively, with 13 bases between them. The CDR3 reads CASSFREGGYEQYF. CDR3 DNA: TGTGCCAGCAGTTTCAGGGAAGGGGGTTACGAGCAGTACTTC.

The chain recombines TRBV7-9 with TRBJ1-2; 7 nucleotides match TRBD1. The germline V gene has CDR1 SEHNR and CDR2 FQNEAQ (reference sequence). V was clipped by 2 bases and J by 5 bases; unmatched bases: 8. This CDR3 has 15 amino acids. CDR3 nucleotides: TGTGCCAGCAGCTTATCCCGGACAGGCCAATATGGCTACACCTTC. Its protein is CASSLSRTGQYGYTF.

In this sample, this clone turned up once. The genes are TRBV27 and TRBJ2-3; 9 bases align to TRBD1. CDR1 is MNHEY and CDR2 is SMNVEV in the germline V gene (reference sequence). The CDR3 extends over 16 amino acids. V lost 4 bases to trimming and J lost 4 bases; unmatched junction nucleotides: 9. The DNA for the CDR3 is TGTGCCAGCAGTTCCGGGACAGGGCAGGATGCAGATACGCAGTATTTT. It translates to CASSSGTGQDADTQYF.

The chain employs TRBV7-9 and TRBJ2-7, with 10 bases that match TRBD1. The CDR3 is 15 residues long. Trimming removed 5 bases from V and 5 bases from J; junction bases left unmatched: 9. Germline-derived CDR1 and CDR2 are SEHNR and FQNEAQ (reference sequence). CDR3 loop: CASSLVGQGENEQYF. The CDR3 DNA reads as TGTGCCAGCAGCCTTGTAGGACAGGGGGAAAACGAGCAGTACTTC.

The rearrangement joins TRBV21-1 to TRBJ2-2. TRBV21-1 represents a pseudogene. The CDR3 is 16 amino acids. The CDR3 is CASSKDQMWGTGELFF. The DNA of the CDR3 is TGTGCCAGCAGCAAAGACCAAATGTGGGGGACCGGGGAGCTGTTTTTT.